This T cell receptor (beta chain) was sequenced during a study of blood T cell repertoires in COVID-19. TCRdb's copy holds only in-frame clones and misses some; the assay was immunoSEQ multiplex PCR. Of a few hundred thousand clones in the sample, roughly 90% were seen once. The germline V gene has CDR1 SGDLS and CDR2 YYNGEE. The V and J ends lost 2 bases and 1 base respectively, with 13 bases between them. The CDR3 is 15 amino acids. The chain couples TRBV9 to TRBJ2-7; possibly TRBD1 for D (6 bases). This receptor was identified in a man between 65 and 85 years old with acute or convalescent COVID-19. Sequenced sample: peripheral blood. CDR3 in amino acids: CASSVGTLPSYEQYF. CDR3 DNA: TGTGCCAGCAGCGTTGGGACACTGCCATCCTACGAGCAGTACTTC.